This is a list of T cell receptor beta chains from one sample in a study of blood T cell repertoires in COVID-19. Data came from immunoSEQ multiplex PCR; TCRdb stores just in-frame clones and leaves some out. The data show some 140,000 clones, with 85% to 90% seen just once and more than 3.5% held by the top ten. Input material: peripheral blood. The receptors here all came from a human donor in a cohort sampled during active COVID-19. The CDR3 runs from the conserved cysteine through the conserved F or W. A D gene is named only where the DNA matches it firmly. Clone size is stated in some rows and not others, as once, few, many or a class when expanded.

.,TRBJ1-1,TRBD1,TRBV5-1,CASSQGGTEAFF,TGCGCCAGCAGCCAGGGGGGCACTGAAGCTTTCTTT
.,TRBJ2-1,.,TRBV4-3,CASSQEARRDRYNEQFF,TGCGCCAGCAGCCAAGAAGCGCGGCGGGATCGATACAATGAGCAGTTCTTC
.,TRBJ1-2,.,TRBV29-1,CSVEATLYGYTF,TGCAGCGTTGAGGCAACCCTCTATGGCTACACCTTC
.,TRBJ2-1,TRBD2,TRBV5-4,CASSPPGLADSGEQFF,TGTGCCAGCAGCCCACCGGGACTAGCTGACTCGGGGGAGCAGTTCTTC
.,TRBJ1-6,.,TRBV3-1/TRBV3-2,CASSLGGGSLHF,TGTGCCAGCAGCCTGGGGGGGGGCTCCCTCCACTTT
.,TRBJ2-5,.,TRBV5-6,CASSSGTEVRETQYF,TGTGCCAGCAGCTCCGGGACTGAGGTTCGGGAGACCCAGTACTTC
.,TRBJ2-3,.,TRBV10-3,CAITASQADTQYF,TGTGCCATCACGGCTAGCCAAGCAGATACGCAGTATTTT
.,TRBJ2-5,TRBD2,TRBV18,CASGGLAGASGETQYF,TGTGCCAGCGGGGGACTAGCGGGAGCTTCGGGCGAGACCCAGTACTTC
once,TRBJ1-1,.,TRBV11-2,CASSGGSEAFF,TGTGCCAGCAGCGGGGGGTCTGAAGCTTTCTTT
.,TRBJ1-1,.,TRBV30,CAWSFYRANTEAFF,TGTGCCTGGAGTTTCTACAGGGCGAACACTGAAGCTTTCTTT
.,TRBJ2-1,.,TRBV7-9,CASSLGASSYNEQFF,TGTGCCAGCAGCTTAGGGGCGAGCTCCTACAATGAGCAGTTCTTC
.,TRBJ2-7,.,TRBV7-9,CASSPTSGHLSYEQYF,TGTGCCAGCAGCCCGACTTCGGGACACCTCTCCTACGAGCAGTACTTC
.,TRBJ1-1,TRBD1,TRBV5-1,CASSTRQGANTEAFF,TGCGCCAGCAGCACTCGACAGGGGGCAAACACTGAAGCTTTCTTT
.,TRBJ2-4,TRBD2,TRBV7-2,CASSSLVGLAGFGKNIQYF,TGTGCCAGCAGCTCCTTAGTGGGGCTAGCGGGATTCGGCAAAAACATTCAGTACTTC
many,TRBJ2-7,TRBD1,TRBV7-8,CASSPGTGSYYEQYF,TGTGCCAGCAGCCCAGGGACAGGGTCCTACTACGAGCAGTACTTC
.,TRBJ2-5,.,TRBV2,CASSDGGLRLAEETQYF,TGTGCCAGCAGTGATGGGGGGTTAAGATTAGCGGAAGAGACCCAGTACTTC
once,TRBJ1-1,.,TRBV2,CASSTFRDTEAFF,TGTGCCAGCAGTACCTTCCGGGACACTGAAGCTTTCTTT
.,TRBJ1-5,.,TRBV6-5,CASRDRDSNNQPQHF,TGTGCCAGCAGGGATAGGGACTCAAATAATCAGCCCCAGCATTTT
few,TRBJ1-4,.,TRBV2,CASSSGVKEKLFF,TGTGCCAGCAGTTCAGGGGTTAAGGAAAAACTGTTTTTT
.,TRBJ2-7,.,TRBV5-4,CASSLSGGASYEQYF,TGTGCCAGCAGCTTGTCAGGCGGGGCTTCCTACGAGCAGTACTTC
once,TRBJ1-2,.,TRBV30,CAWSLDTREGYTF,TGTGCCTGGAGTCTTGACACTCGGGAGGGCTACACCTTC
.,TRBJ2-5,TRBD2,TRBV29-1,CSVTDGLAGGIGPETQYF,TGCAGCGTTACAGATGGACTAGCGGGAGGAATTGGTCCAGAGACCCAGTACTTC
.,TRBJ2-7,TRBD2,TRBV12-5,CASGLGLAGVLNSYEQYF,TGTGCTAGTGGTTTGGGACTAGCGGGGGTACTGAACTCCTACGAGCAGTACTTC
.,TRBJ2-5,.,TRBV5-1,CASSLVPRLETQYF,TGCGCCAGCAGCTTGGTTCCTAGGTTGGAGACCCAGTACTTC
.,TRBJ1-6,TRBD1,TRBV6-2/TRBV6-3,CASSPYSPGTGNSPLHF,TGTGCCAGCAGCCCTTATAGTCCCGGGACAGGGAATTCACCCCTCCACTTT
.,TRBJ2-1,TRBD2,TRBV5-1,CASSSRTSGMDEQFF,TGCGCCAGCAGCTCCAGGACTAGCGGGATGGACGAGCAGTTCTTC
.,TRBJ2-5,TRBD1,TRBV18,CASSQETGGAGETQYF,TGTGCCAGCTCACAAGAGACAGGGGGCGCCGGAGAGACCCAGTACTTC
.,TRBJ2-5,.,TRBV3-1/TRBV3-2,CASRRLGETQYF,TGTGCCAGCAGACGACTCGGGGAGACCCAGTACTTC
.,TRBJ2-2,.,TRBV11-2,CASSLAHLNTGELFF,TGTGCCAGCAGCTTGGCACACCTTAACACCGGGGAGCTGTTTTTT
.,TRBJ2-5,.,TRBV7-2,CASSLGLRETQYF,TGTGCCAGCAGCTTAGGACTTCGAGAGACCCAGTACTTC
.,TRBJ2-5,TRBD2,TRBV4-1,CASSQDGAGVETQYF,TGCGCCAGCAGCCAAGACGGTGCGGGAGTGGAGACCCAGTACTTC
many,TRBJ1-1,.,TRBV6-5,CASTRVLNTEAFF,TGTGCCAGCACGAGGGTCTTGAACACTGAAGCTTTCTTT
.,TRBJ2-1,.,TRBV7-2,CASSLAGRGTLYNEQFF,TGTGCCAGCAGCTTAGCGGGGCGCGGGACCCTATACAATGAGCAGTTCTTC
.,TRBJ2-3,.,TRBV5-1,CASTRFSGVTDTQYF,TGCGCCAGCACGAGGTTCAGCGGAGTCACAGATACGCAGTATTTT
.,TRBJ1-4,TRBD1,TRBV29-1,CSVPTGVGEKLFF,TGCAGCGTTCCCACAGGGGTGGGAGAAAAACTGTTTTTT
.,TRBJ1-2,.,TRBV2,CASSEVYYGYTF,TGTGCCAGCAGTGAAGTCTACTATGGCTACACCTTC
.,TRBJ2-1,.,TRBV5-1,CASSLSPAAYNEQFF,TGCGCCAGCAGCTTGAGCCCGGCGGCCTACAATGAGCAGTTCTTC
.,TRBJ2-3,TRBD1,TRBV11-2,CASSARQGVSTDTQYF,TGTGCCAGCAGCGCCCGACAGGGGGTGTCCACAGATACGCAGTATTTT
.,TRBJ1-3,.,TRBV5-5,CASSGDVGRGAGSGNTIYF,TGTGCCAGCAGCGGGGATGTCGGCAGGGGCGCAGGTTCTGGAAACACCATATATTTT
.,TRBJ2-1,.,TRBV5-1,CASSLSSPQNEQFF,TGCGCCAGCAGCCTTTCCTCGCCGCAGAATGAGCAGTTCTTC
.,TRBJ1-2,TRBD1,TRBV6-5,CASTLTGNGYTF,TGTGCCAGCACTTTGACAGGGAATGGCTACACCTTC
.,TRBJ1-5,TRBD1,TRBV6-2/TRBV6-3,CASSRQGYNQPQHF,TGTGCCAGCAGTAGACAGGGTTACAATCAGCCCCAGCATTTT
.,TRBJ2-2,TRBD1,TRBV5-6,CASSAGTGYTGELFF,TGTGCCAGCAGCGCGGGGACAGGATACACCGGGGAGCTGTTTTTT
.,TRBJ2-5,TRBD2,TRBV12-5,CASELAGLMLETQYF,TGTGCTAGTGAGTTAGCGGGGCTAATGTTGGAGACCCAGTACTTC
.,TRBJ2-5,TRBD2,TRBV5-4,CASSLIAGQETQYF,TGTGCCAGCAGCTTGATAGCGGGCCAAGAGACCCAGTACTTC
few,TRBJ2-2,TRBD2,TRBV4-2,CASSQDRLAGATGELFF,TGTGCCAGCAGCCAAGATCGACTAGCGGGGGCTACCGGGGAGCTGTTTTTT
.,TRBJ1-2,.,TRBV13,CASSSPDRSAFYGYTF,TGTGCCAGCAGCTCCCCTGACAGATCTGCTTTCTATGGCTACACCTTC
many,TRBJ2-1,TRBD1,TRBV10-3,CAISKGQGAEQFF,TGTGCCATCAGTAAGGGACAGGGGGCTGAGCAGTTCTTC
.,TRBJ1-2,.,TRBV14,CASSQDQQGGYTF,TGTGCCAGCAGCCAAGATCAGCAGGGCGGCTACACCTTC
.,TRBJ2-2,TRBD1,TRBV6-4,CASSETGANTGELFF,TGTGCCAGCAGCGAGACAGGGGCGAACACCGGGGAGCTGTTTTTT
few,TRBJ1-1,.,TRBV13,CASSLSTEAFF,TGTGCCAGCAGCTTGAGCACTGAAGCTTTCTTT
.,TRBJ2-1,.,TRBV12-5,CASGLAVTANYNEQFF,TGTGCTAGTGGTTTGGCGGTGACAGCAAATTACAATGAGCAGTTCTTC
.,TRBJ2-1,TRBD2,TRBV13,CASSSAGGGAIEQFF,TGTGCCAGCAGTTCGGCGGGCGGGGGGGCCATTGAGCAGTTCTTC
.,TRBJ2-7,.,TRBV10-3,CAISESGRRNEQYF,TGTGCCATCAGTGAGTCGGGTAGGAGGAACGAGCAGTACTTC
.,TRBJ2-7,TRBD1,TRBV6-5,CASRSGTGLSYEQYF,TGTGCCAGCAGGTCCGGGACAGGCCTCTCCTACGAGCAGTACTTC
.,TRBJ2-2,.,TRBV5-1,CASSLNRPSNTGELFF,TGCGCCAGCAGCTTGAACAGGCCCTCGAACACCGGGGAGCTGTTTTTT
.,TRBJ1-1,.,TRBV11-3,CASSLDRGTEAFF,TGTGCCAGCAGCTTAGATCGGGGCACTGAAGCTTTCTTT
.,TRBJ1-5,.,TRBV6-1,CASSEGAGRGHF,TGTGCCAGCAGTGAAGGGGCGGGCAGGGGGCATTTT